Shown below are 26 T cell receptor beta chains from a single sample sequenced in a study of OX40 agonist ivuxolimab in advanced cancers. The library was made by the immunoSEQ multiplex PCR assay. TCRdb took this table from immuneACCESS and kept in-frame rearrangements with V and J called. Such tables lack part of the clones; where checked against another copy, unresolved V genes explain under half of the gap, and the rest is unexplained. For this sample the table gives just under 65,000 clones, of which approximately 84% were detected only once. The biggest ten clones account for over 7.5% of the sample. Specimen: CD4+ or CD8+ T cells sorted from blood, collected in a trial of the OX40 agonist ivuxolimab. Receptor source: an adult with an advanced solid tumor such as melanoma, head and neck, liver or kidney cancer.

This chain connects TRBV10-2 to TRBJ1-1; unclear D gene. V lost 6 bases to trimming and J lost 0 bases, with 5 bases between them. The CDR3 extends over 12 amino acids. CDR1 is WSHSY, CDR2 SAAADI, per germline. CDR3 coding DNA: TGCGCCAGCAGCCAAATGAACACTGAAGCTTTCTTT. Translated, it gives CASSQMNTEAFF.

The V call is TRBV7-3, the J call TRBJ1-2; the D gene is possibly TRBD1 (6 bases). This CDR3 is 14 amino acids long. V lost 1 base and J 6 bases, leaving 12 bases between the germline ends. Germline V gene sequence: CDR1 SGHTA, CDR2 FQGTGA. The CDR3 loop is CASSLIPGANGYTF. CDR3 nucleotides: TGTGCCAGCAGCTTAATCCCAGGGGCGAATGGCTACACCTTC.

On this clone itself: The identical CDR3 is also encoded by other nucleotide sequences in the sample. The chain uses TRBV5-1 and TRBJ2-3; D might be TRBD1 (6 bases). In germline, CDR1 is SGHRS, CDR2 YFSETQ. The V and J ends lost 0 bases and 0 bases respectively, with 8 bases between them. The CDR3 loop spans 15 amino acids. CDR3 DNA sequence: TGCGCCAGCAGCTTGGACAGGGCGAGCACAGATACGCAGTATTTT. This codes for CASSLDRASTDTQYF.

CDR3 sequence: CASSTGQGWRGNYGYTF. The CDR3 DNA reads TGTGCCAGCAGTACCGGACAGGGATGGCGTGGTAACTATGGCTACACCTTC. The rearrangement links TRBV2 to TRBJ1-2, with TRBD1 matching over 8 bases. The V gene end was trimmed by 5 bases and the J gene end by 1 base; junction bases not matched to a gene: 12. Germline V gene lookup returns CDR1 SNHLY and CDR2 FYNNEI. The CDR3 loop spans 17 amino acids. Filled out from reference TRBV2 and TRBJ1-2, the complete variable domain reads EPEVTQTPSHQVTQMGQEVILRCVPISNHLYFYWYRQILGQKVEFLVSFYNNEISEKSEIFDDQFSVERPDGSNFTLKIRSTKLEDSAMYFCASSTGQGWRGNYGYTFGSGTRLTVV.

V and J are TRBV28 and TRBJ2-7, with TRBD1 matching over 8 bases. Germline lookup yields CDR1 MDHEN and CDR2 SYDVKM. V dropped 3 bases and J dropped 3; count of bases not matched to a gene: 16. The length of the CDR3 is 18 residues. DNA of the CDR3: TGTGCCAGCAGTTTCTCGGGACAGGACGCCCTCGTTGTCTACGAGCAGTACTTC. Protein product: CASSFSGQDALVVYEQYF.

This chain joins TRBV28 and TRBJ2-5; D is possibly TRBD1 (6 bases). The DNA end is more similar to TRBJ2-7, so the J call may be wrong. Germline lookup yields CDR1 MDHEN and CDR2 SYDVKM. The CDR3 spans 13 residues. CDR3: CASEQGFYGEQYF. The CDR3 region has the DNA TGTGCCAGTGAACAGGGCTTCTATGGCGAGCAGTACTTC.

This clone was counted between two and nine times. CDR3 coding DNA: TGTGCCAGCAGTGACTCCGGGGGGACAATTAGCACAGATACGCAGTATTTT. Translating gives CASSDSGGTISTDTQYF. V and J are TRBV25-1 and TRBJ2-3; D may be TRBD2 (7 bases). Trimming cost V 3 bases and J 0 bases, with 16 bases left between them. The CDR3 loop spans 17 amino acids. Looked up from germline, CDR1 is MGHDK and CDR2 is SYGVNS.

The chain is built from TRBV5-1 and TRBJ1-1; no definite D call. V was shortened by 0 bases and J by 3 bases, with 12 bases between the two germline ends. The CDR3 totals 15 residues. Germline V CDR1 and CDR2: SGHRS, YFSETQ. CDR3 region: CASSLDEGGDTEAFF. In nucleotides, the CDR3 is TGCGCCAGCAGCTTGGATGAGGGTGGGGACACTGAAGCTTTCTTT.

This clone was recorded a few times. The genes are TRBV27 and TRBJ1-1; possible D gene TRBD1, 6 bases. Trimming removed 6 bases at V and 1 base at J, with 12 bases between. The germline V gene has CDR1 MNHEY and CDR2 SMNVEV (reference sequence). The length of the CDR3 is 14 residues. The chain's CDR3 is CASRFTGKNTEAFF. The CDR3 DNA reads TGTGCCAGCAGGTTTACAGGGAAGAACACTGAAGCTTTCTTT.

This clone came up a few times. This chain links TRBV29-1 with TRBJ2-7; no definite D call. Deletions cut 5 bases from V and 3 bases from J, with 14 bases between. The CDR3 contains 13 residues. CDR1 SQVTM and CDR2 ANQGSEA come from the germline V gene. CDR3 loop: CSVQGRQSYEQYF. The DNA of the CDR3 is TGCAGCGTTCAAGGACGGCAGAGCTACGAGCAGTACTTC.

This rearrangement joins TRBV7-2 to TRBJ2-3; 7 positions agree with TRBD2. CDR1 is SGHTA, CDR2 FQGNSA, per germline. The CDR3 extends over 15 amino acids. V was clipped by 1 base and J by 1 base; unmatched bases: 2. DNA for the CDR3: TGTGCCAGCAGCTTAGTCGGACTAGGCACAGATACGCAGTATTTT. It specifies CASSLVGLGTDTQYF.

V and J are TRBV2 and TRBJ1-4; TRBD1 aligns across 7 bases. Per germline, CDR1 SNHLY and CDR2 FYNNEI. CDR3 length: 14 amino acids. The J segment lost 8 bases and the V segment lost 5 bases, leaving 8 bases of the junction unmatched. This chain's CDR3 is CASSPDREDEKLFF. DNA for the CDR3: TGTGCCAGCAGTCCTGACAGGGAGGACGAAAAACTGTTTTTT.

The chain links TRBV19 to TRBJ1-5, with D maybe TRBD1 (6 bases). V dropped 5 bases and J dropped 3 bases, with 20 bases sitting between them. Germline V gives CDR1 LNHDA, CDR2 SQIVND (reference sequence). This CDR3 has 17 residues. CDR3 sequence reads: CASSSRKSGVINQPQHF. In DNA form, the CDR3 reads TGTGCCAGTAGTTCCCGGAAGTCAGGGGTAATCAATCAGCCCCAGCATTTT. Full variable domain (rest looked up from reference TRBV19 and TRBJ1-5): DGGITQSPKYLFRKEGQNVTLSCEQNLNHDAMYWYRQDPGQGLRLIYYSQIVNDFQKGDIAEGYSVSREKKESFPLTVTSAQKNPTAFYLCASSSRKSGVINQPQHFGDGTRLSIL.

This clone is medium-sized within its sample. The sample contains more than one DNA sequence encoding this CDR3. The rearrangement uses TRBV5-8 and TRBJ1-5; D may be TRBD1 (6 bases). V shed 2 bases and J shed 0 bases, with 9 bases lying between them. This CDR3 contains 15 residues. CDR1 and CDR2 (germline): SGHTS, YDEGEE. CDR3 in DNA: TGTGCCAGCAGCTTACAGGGATATAGCAATCAGCCCCAGCATTTT. The encoded protein is CASSLQGYSNQPQHF.

The CDR3: CASSLAPDSPETQYF. The CDR3 nucleotides are TGTGCCAGCAGCTTAGCTCCCGACAGTCCCGAGACCCAGTACTTC. The rearrangement joins TRBV11-2 to TRBJ2-5; a possible D gene is TRBD1 (5 bases). Germline values: CDR1 SGHAT, CDR2 FQNNGV. V was trimmed by 1 base and J by 5 bases, leaving 14 bases between them. The CDR3 totals 15 residues.

This chain links TRBV5-5 with TRBJ1-2, with 11 positions matching TRBD1. The CDR3 covers 17 residues. The germline V gene encodes CDR1 SGHKS and CDR2 YYEKEE (reference sequence). Trimming cost V 1 base and J 1 base; bases outside gene matches: 6. This CDR3 is CASSLSPGTGGNYGYTF. The DNA of the CDR3 is TGTGCCAGCAGCTTGTCCCCCGGGACAGGGGGTAACTATGGCTACACCTTC.

The V and J genes are TRBV7-2 and TRBJ2-1; unclear D gene. This CDR3 contains 14 residues. V lost 1 base and J lost 2, with 6 bases in between. CDR1 SGHTA and CDR2 FQGNSA come from the germline V gene. This CDR3 is CASSLVPAYNEQFF. The CDR3 DNA follows: TGTGCCAGCAGCTTAGTCCCTGCCTACAATGAGCAGTTCTTC.

In DNA form, the CDR3 reads TGTGCCAGCAGTGACGGACATCCCAGTAGGTTAAATTCACCCCTCCACTTT. It translates to CASSDGHPSRLNSPLHF. The chain uses TRBV6-1 and TRBJ1-6, with a weak D call TRBD1 (5 bases). Trimming cost V 3 bases and J 7 bases, with 19 bases left between them. Germline V CDR1 and CDR2: MNHNS, SASEGT. The CDR3 runs to 17 residues.

The sample holds one count of this clone. The rearrangement uses TRBV6-5 and TRBJ2-2, with D perhaps matching TRBD1 (5 bases). The germline V gene has CDR1 MNHEY and CDR2 SVGAGI. The CDR3 extends over 16 amino acids. Trimming removed 0 bases from V and 2 bases from J, with 10 bases in between. DNA for the CDR3: TGTGCCAGCAGTTACTCAGGGGTGGGTAACACCGGGGAGCTGTTTTTT. Protein product: CASSYSGVGNTGELFF.

The chain links TRBV21-1 to TRBJ2-3; the table's D gene call, TRBD1, was not cross checked with the DNA. TRBV21-1 is given as a pseudogene. This CDR3 has 16 residues. The chain's CDR3 is CASSKEQGDSTDTQYF. The CDR3 nucleotides read TGTGCCAGCAGCAAAGAGCAGGGGGATAGCACAGATACGCAGTATTTT.

The gene calls are TRBV7-2 and TRBJ2-1; D possibly corresponds to TRBD2 (6 bases). The CDR3 is 15 amino acids. The V end lost 4 bases, the J end lost 2 bases, and 12 bases lay between the germline ends. Germline V CDR1 and CDR2: SGHTA, FQGNSA. The CDR3 sequence: CASSSWGDTYNEQFF. CDR3 nucleotides: TGTGCCAGCAGCTCCTGGGGGGATACCTACAATGAGCAGTTCTTC.

This sequence joins TRBV7-3 and TRBJ2-3, with 12 bases matching TRBD2. With V trimmed by 5 bases and J by 0 bases, 3 bases remained unmatched. Germline CDR1 is SGHTA and CDR2 is FQGTGA. The CDR3 is 16 residues long. The CDR3 protein is CASSAGTSGSTDTQYF. For the CDR3, the DNA is TGTGCCAGCAGCGCCGGGACTAGCGGGAGCACAGATACGCAGTATTTT.

The J gene is TRBJ2-1, the V gene TRBV10-3; 9 nucleotides agree with TRBD2. Unmatched junction bases numbered 3, after V lost 7 bases and J lost 2 bases. This CDR3 has 14 amino acids. Germline V gene sequence: CDR1 ENHRY, CDR2 SYGVKD. The DNA for the CDR3 is TGTGCCATCACAAGCGGGGGGCCCTACAATGAGCAGTTCTTC. Translating gives CAITSGGPYNEQFF.

The rearrangement links TRBV5-6 to TRBJ1-2; 7 bases align to TRBD1. The CDR3 extends over 13 amino acids. Germline CDR1 is SGHDT and CDR2 is YYEEEE. Trimming took 3 bases from V and 2 from J; bases not matched to a gene: 1. This CDR3 is CASSWGQNYGYTF. DNA for the CDR3: TGTGCCAGCAGCTGGGGACAGAACTATGGCTACACCTTC.

This sequence joins TRBV5-8 and TRBJ2-1, with a tentative D call TRBD1 (5 bases). The CDR3 consists of 17 residues. Germline V gene lookup returns CDR1 SGHTS and CDR2 YDEGEE. Trimming left V 4 bases short and J 0 bases short, with 17 bases between. The CDR3 sequence is CASSLKPGHSSYNEQFF. CDR3 sequence (DNA): TGTGCCAGCAGCCTGAAGCCCGGACACAGCTCCTACAATGAGCAGTTCTTC.

The chain has TRBV6-4 and TRBJ1-5; D unresolved. The CDR3 sequence is 13 residues long. Germline lookup yields CDR1 MRHNA and CDR2 SNTAGT. V gave up 0 bases and J gave up 7 bases, with 7 bases separating them. The CDR3 loop reads CASSDSGGQPQHF. CDR3 DNA: TGTGCCAGCAGTGACTCGGGAGGGCAGCCCCAGCATTTT.